This entry lists 8 T cell receptor beta chains sequenced from one sample in a study of blood T cell repertoires in COVID-19 (dated by TCRdb to about 2020). Library preparation employed the immunoSEQ multiplex PCR assay. TCRdb's version of the immuneACCESS table is confined to in-frame rearrangements and falls short of the full clone set. An unresolved V gene accounts for under half of the shortfall where checked; the remainder is of unknown origin. The sample contains 180,000 or so clones, 86% of them found a single time. Of the sample, 5.6% is held by the ten largest clones. Sequences were obtained from PBMCs or T cells enriched from blood (not recorded which). Receptors were obtained from a man aged 40-49 years with acute COVID-19.

This clone has more than one count but fewer than ten. The chain is built from TRBV3-1 (or the pseudogene TRBV3-2) and TRBJ2-1, with 7 bases lining up with TRBD2. This CDR3 comprises 13 residues. Unmatched junction bases numbered 9, after V lost 2 bases and J lost 14 bases. Germline V gene data show CDR1 as LGHDT and CDR2 as YNNKEL (reference sequence). DNA for the CDR3: TGTGCCAGCAGCCAACGGGGGGAGTCGATGAAGTTCTTC. Its protein product is CASSQRGESMKFF.

V and J are TRBV30 and TRBJ2-1, with 7 bases fitting TRBD2. Trimming at V came to 4 bases and at J to 7 bases, leaving 7 bases not matched to a gene. The CDR3 is 13 amino acids. Germline values: CDR1 GTSNPN, CDR2 SVGIG (reference sequence). This CDR3 reads CAWKQRGGNEQFF. The CDR3 DNA reads as TGTGCCTGGAAACAGCGCGGGGGAAATGAGCAGTTCTTC.

This clone was counted only a few times. This rearrangement joins TRBV7-2 to TRBJ2-1, with D tentatively TRBD2 (5 bases). This CDR3 has 14 residues. The V gene's germline CDR1 is SGHTA and CDR2 FQGNSA. Trimming took off 3 bases at V and 5 bases at J, with 11 bases between the two ends. In DNA form, the CDR3 reads TGTGCCAGCAGCTTCCGGGGAACTAACAATGAGCAGTTCTTC. It encodes CASSFRGTNNEQFF.

This clone was counted once. This chain uses TRBV7-2 with TRBJ1-5, with a possible D match to TRBD1 (5 bases). CDR3 length equals 16 residues. The V gene's germline CDR1 is SGHTA and CDR2 FQGNSA. V was shortened by 1 base and J by 5 bases, with 15 bases between the two germline ends. The CDR3 DNA reads as TGTGCCAGCAGCTTAGAAGCTGGGGGGTGGGATCAGCCCCAGCATTTT. Encoded protein: CASSLEAGGWDQPQHF.

V usage is TRBV7-2 and J usage is TRBJ2-5; unclear D gene. The germline V gene has CDR1 SGHTA and CDR2 FQGNSA. CDR3 length: 13 residues. V lost 4 bases to trimming and J lost 0 bases, with 6 bases between them. Here the CDR3 reads CASSSPNQETQYF. DNA for the CDR3: TGTGCCAGCAGCTCCCCAAACCAAGAGACCCAGTACTTC.

The chain links TRBV25-1 to TRBJ1-6, with D uncertain. V was shortened by 5 bases and J by 7 bases, with 15 bases between the two germline ends. Per germline, CDR1 MGHDK and CDR2 SYGVNS. This CDR3 region has 15 residues. This CDR3 reads CASSHGGSGNSPLHF. Here the CDR3 DNA reads TGTGCCAGCAGTCATGGCGGGTCGGGAAATTCACCCCTCCACTTT. Combining the CDR3 with reference TRBV25-1 and TRBJ1-6 gives the whole variable domain EADIYQTPRYLVIGTGKKITLECSQTMGHDKMYWYQQDPGMELHLIHYSYGVNSTEKGDLSSESTVSRIRTEHFPLTLESARPSHTSQYLCASSHGGSGNSPLHFGNGTRLTVT.

This chain uses TRBV5-1 with TRBJ2-2, with 7 nucleotides matching TRBD2. V shed 4 bases and J 3 bases; nucleotides not matched to a gene: 9. The length of the CDR3 is 16 residues. Germline V gene data show CDR1 as SGHRS and CDR2 as YFSETQ. The CDR3 loop is CASSAVGGDYTGELFF. The CDR3 DNA sequence: TGCGCCAGCAGCGCCGTGGGAGGGGACTACACCGGGGAGCTGTTTTTT.

V and J are TRBV6-5 and TRBJ1-1; unclear D gene. This CDR3 contains 12 residues. The germline V and J ends were trimmed by 8 bases and 2 bases, with 9 bases remaining between them. The germline CDR1 and CDR2 sequences are MNHEY and SVGAGI. CDR3 nucleotides: TGTGCCAGCCTGGGAGTCAACACTGAAGCTTTCTTT. This sequence encodes CASLGVNTEAFF.